This TCR beta chain was sequenced in a study of cytomegalovirus exposure and HLA in healthy donors. Study-level information: Of around 400 genotyped donors, roughly 81% grouped in the Caucasian-associated ancestry cluster.

Primers included in the PCR were 60 Vbeta and 13 Jbeta primers. The repertoire was sequenced with immunoSEQ multiplex PCR; TCRdb's copy has only in-frame clones and lacks some. The sample has about 120,000 clones, around 63% seen once; the top ten hold roughly 10%. The CDR3 has 15 residues. The V and J ends lost 1 base and 4 bases respectively, with 12 bases between them. Germline CDR1 LGHNA, CDR2 YSLEER. This clone is a singleton in its sample. Its antigen is not known. The same CDR3 also results from other DNA sequences found in this sample. Broader study findings: In an earlier analysis, in around 590 donors, most V segments appeared productive either ~87% or ~30% of the time.

V and J are TRBV4-3 and TRBJ2-3, with D possibly being TRBD2 (6 bases). The source is a middle-aged man in good health and CMV-seropositive. The sequenced sample was PBMCs. CDR3 sequence (DNA): TGCGCCAGCAGCCAAGTCACGGGAGAGGCAGATACGCAGTATTTT. This gives the protein CASSQVTGEADTQYF.